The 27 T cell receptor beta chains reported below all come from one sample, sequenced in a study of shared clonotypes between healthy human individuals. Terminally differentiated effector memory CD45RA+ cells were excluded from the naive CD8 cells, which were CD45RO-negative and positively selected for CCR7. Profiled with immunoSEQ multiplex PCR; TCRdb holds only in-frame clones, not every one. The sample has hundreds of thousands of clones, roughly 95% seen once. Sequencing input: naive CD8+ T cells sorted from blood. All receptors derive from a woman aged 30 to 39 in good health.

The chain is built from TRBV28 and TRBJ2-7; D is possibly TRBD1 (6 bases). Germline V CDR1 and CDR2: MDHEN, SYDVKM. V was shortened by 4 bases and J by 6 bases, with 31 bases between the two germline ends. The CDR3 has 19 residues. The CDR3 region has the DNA TGTGCCAGCAGTTCCATCCACCGAGACAGGCCCCTAGGATCGGGCGAGCAGTACTTC. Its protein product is CASSSIHRDRPLGSGEQYF.

CDR3 sequence: CASSPRTGGYEQYF. CDR3 coding DNA: TGTGCCAGCAGTCCGAGGACAGGGGGCTACGAGCAGTACTTC. The V call is TRBV27, the J call TRBJ2-7; 10 bases match TRBD1. Germline-derived CDR1 and CDR2 are MNHEY and SMNVEV (reference sequence). The CDR3 contains 14 residues. The J segment lost 3 bases and the V segment lost 5 bases, leaving 4 bases of the junction unmatched.

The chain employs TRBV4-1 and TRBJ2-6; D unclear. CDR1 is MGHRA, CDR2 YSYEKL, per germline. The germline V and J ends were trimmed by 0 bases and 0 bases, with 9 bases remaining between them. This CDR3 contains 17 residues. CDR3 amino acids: CASSQDQLFSGANVLTF. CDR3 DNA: TGCGCCAGCAGCCAAGATCAATTGTTCTCTGGGGCCAACGTCCTGACTTTC.

The DNA of the CDR3 is TGTGCCAGCTCACCCCCGGGCGGGGGGAACACTGAAGCTTTCTTT. Residues: CASSPPGGGNTEAFF. The V call is TRBV18, the J call TRBJ1-1, with D possibly matching TRBD1 (5 bases). Trimming shortened V by 3 bases and J by 1 base, and 12 bases separated the two germline ends. The CDR3 has 15 residues. The germline gives CDR1 KGHSH, CDR2 LQKENI.

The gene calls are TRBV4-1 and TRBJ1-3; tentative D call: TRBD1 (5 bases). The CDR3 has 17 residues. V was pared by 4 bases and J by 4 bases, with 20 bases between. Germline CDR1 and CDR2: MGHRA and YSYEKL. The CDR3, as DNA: TGCGCCAGCAGCCCCTTCCGTTTGGGGCTTTCGGGAAACACCATATATTTT. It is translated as CASSPFRLGLSGNTIYF.

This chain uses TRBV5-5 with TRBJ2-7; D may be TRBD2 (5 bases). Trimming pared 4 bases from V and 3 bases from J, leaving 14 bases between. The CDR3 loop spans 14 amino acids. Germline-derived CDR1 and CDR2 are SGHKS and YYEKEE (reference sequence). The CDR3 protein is CASSTDTGLYEQYF. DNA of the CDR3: TGTGCCAGCAGCACCGACACTGGACTCTACGAGCAGTACTTC.

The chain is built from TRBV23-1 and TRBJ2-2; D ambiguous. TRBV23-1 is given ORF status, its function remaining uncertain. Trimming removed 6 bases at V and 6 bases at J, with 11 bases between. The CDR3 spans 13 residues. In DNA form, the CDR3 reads TGCGCCAGCAGCCCACCATCCGCCGGGGAGCTGTTTTTT. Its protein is CASSPPSAGELFF.

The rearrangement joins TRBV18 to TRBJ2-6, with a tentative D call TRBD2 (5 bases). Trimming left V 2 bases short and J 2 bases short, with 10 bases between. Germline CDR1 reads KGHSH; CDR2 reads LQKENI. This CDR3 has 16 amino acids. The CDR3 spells CASSPSIGAGANVLTF. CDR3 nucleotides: TGTGCCAGCTCACCATCTATCGGGGCTGGGGCCAACGTCCTGACTTTC.

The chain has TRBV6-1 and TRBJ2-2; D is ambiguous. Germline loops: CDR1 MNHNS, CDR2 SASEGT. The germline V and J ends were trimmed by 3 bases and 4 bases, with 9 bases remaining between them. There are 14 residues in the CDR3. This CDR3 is CASSDSSPTGELFF. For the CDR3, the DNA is TGTGCCAGCAGTGACAGTTCCCCCACCGGGGAGCTGTTTTTT.

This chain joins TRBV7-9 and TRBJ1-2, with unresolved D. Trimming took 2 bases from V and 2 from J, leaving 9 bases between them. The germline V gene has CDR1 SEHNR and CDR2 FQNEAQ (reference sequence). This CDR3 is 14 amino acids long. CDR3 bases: TGTGCCAGCAGCTTAAGCGAACAGAACTATGGCTACACCTTC. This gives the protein CASSLSEQNYGYTF.

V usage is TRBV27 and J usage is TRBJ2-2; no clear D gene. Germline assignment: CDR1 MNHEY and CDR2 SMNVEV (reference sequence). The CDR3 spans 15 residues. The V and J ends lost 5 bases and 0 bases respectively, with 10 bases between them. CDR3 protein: CASSLGSPNTGELFF. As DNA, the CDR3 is TGTGCCAGCAGTCTAGGTAGCCCGAACACCGGGGAGCTGTTTTTT.

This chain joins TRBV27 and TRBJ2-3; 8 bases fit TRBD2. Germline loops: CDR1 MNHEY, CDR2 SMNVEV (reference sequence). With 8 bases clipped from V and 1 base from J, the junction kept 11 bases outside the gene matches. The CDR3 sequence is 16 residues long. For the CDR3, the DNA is TGTGCCAGCTCCTTGGGCGCGGGAGGAGGCACAGATACGCAGTATTTT. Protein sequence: CASSLGAGGGTDTQYF.

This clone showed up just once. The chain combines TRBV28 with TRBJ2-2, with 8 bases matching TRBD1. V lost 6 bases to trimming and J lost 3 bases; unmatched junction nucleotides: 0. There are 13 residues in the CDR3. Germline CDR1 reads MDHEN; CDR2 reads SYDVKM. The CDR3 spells CASRGQDTGELFF. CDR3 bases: TGTGCCAGCAGGGGACAGGACACCGGGGAGCTGTTTTTT. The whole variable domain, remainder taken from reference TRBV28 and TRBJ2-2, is DVKVTQSSRYLVKRTGEKVFLECVQDMDHENMFWYRQDPGLGLRLIYFSYDVKMKEKGDIPEGYSVSREKKERFSLILESASTNQTSMYLCASRGQDTGELFFGEGSRLTVL.

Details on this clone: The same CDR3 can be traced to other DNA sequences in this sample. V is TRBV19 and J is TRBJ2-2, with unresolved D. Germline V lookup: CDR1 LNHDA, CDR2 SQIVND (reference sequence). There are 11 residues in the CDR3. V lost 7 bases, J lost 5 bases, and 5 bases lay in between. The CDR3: CASTTTGELFF. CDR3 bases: TGTGCCAGTACCACTACCGGGGAGCTGTTTTTT.

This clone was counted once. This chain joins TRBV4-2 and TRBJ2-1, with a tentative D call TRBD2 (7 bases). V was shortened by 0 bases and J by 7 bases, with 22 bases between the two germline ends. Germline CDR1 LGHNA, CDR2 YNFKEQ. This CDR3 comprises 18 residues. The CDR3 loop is CASSQDRGASIHGNEQFF. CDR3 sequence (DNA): TGTGCCAGCAGCCAAGATCGGGGGGCCTCAATTCATGGAAATGAGCAGTTCTTC.

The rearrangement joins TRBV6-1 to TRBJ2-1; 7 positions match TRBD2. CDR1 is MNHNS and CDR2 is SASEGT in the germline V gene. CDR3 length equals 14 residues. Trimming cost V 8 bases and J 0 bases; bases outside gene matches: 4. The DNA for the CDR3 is TGTGCCAGCGGGGTAGCGGGCTCCTACAATGAGCAGTTCTTC. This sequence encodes CASGVAGSYNEQFF.

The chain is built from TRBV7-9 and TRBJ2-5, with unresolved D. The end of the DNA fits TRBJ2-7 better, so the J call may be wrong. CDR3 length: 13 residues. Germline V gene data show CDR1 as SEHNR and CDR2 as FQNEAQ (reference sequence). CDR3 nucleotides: TGTGCCAGCAGCTTCGAAGGTTCCTACGAGCAGTACTTC. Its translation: CASSFEGSYEQYF.

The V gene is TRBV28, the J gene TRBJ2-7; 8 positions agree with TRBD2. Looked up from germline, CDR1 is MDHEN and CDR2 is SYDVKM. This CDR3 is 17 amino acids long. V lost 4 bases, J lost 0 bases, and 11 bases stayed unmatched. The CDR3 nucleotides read TGTGCCAGCAGTTACGCCTCACTAGCGGAGAGCTCCTACGAGCAGTACTTC. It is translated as CASSYASLAESSYEQYF.

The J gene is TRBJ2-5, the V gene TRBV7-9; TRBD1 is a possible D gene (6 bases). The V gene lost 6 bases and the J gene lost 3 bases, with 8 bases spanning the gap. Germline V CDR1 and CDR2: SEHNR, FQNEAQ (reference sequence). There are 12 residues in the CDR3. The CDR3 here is CASRTGKETQYF. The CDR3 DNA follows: TGTGCCAGCAGGACAGGAAAAGAGACCCAGTACTTC.

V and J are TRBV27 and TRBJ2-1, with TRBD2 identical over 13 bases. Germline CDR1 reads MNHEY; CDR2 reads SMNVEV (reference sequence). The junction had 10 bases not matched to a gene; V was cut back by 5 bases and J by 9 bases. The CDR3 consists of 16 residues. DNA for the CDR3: TGTGCCAGCAGTCATATACTAGCGGGAGGGCCCATTGAGCAGTTCTTC. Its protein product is CASSHILAGGPIEQFF.

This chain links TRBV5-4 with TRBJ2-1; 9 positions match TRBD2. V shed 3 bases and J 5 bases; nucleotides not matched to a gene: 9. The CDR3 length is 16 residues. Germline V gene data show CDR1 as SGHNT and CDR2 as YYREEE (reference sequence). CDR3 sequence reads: CASSWGWTSADNEQFF. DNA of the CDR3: TGTGCCAGCAGCTGGGGGTGGACTAGCGCCGACAATGAGCAGTTCTTC.

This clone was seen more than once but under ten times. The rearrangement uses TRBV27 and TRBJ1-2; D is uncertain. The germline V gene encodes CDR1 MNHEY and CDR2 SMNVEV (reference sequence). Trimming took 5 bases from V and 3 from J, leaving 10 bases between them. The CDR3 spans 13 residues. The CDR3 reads CASSPALHYGYTF. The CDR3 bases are TGTGCCAGCAGTCCAGCTCTGCACTATGGCTACACCTTC.

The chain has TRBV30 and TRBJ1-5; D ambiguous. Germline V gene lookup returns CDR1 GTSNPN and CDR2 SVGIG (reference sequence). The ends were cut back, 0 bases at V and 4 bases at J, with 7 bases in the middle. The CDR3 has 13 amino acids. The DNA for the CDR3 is TGTGCCTGGAGTGTAGTAGGAAATCAGCCCCAGCATTTT. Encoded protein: CAWSVVGNQPQHF. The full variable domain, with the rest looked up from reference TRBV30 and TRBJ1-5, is SQTIHQWPATLVQPVGSPLSLECTVEGTSNPNLYWYRQAAGRGLQLLFYSVGIGQISSEVPQNLSASRPQDRQFILSSKKLLLSDSGFYLCAWSVVGNQPQHFGDGTRLSIL.

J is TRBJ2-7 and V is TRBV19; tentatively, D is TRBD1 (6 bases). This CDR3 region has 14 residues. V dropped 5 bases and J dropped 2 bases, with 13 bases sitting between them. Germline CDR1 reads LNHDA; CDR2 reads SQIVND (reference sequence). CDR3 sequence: CASSRDTGPYEQYF. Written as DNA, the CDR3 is TGTGCCAGTAGTCGGGACACGGGGCCCTACGAGCAGTACTTC.

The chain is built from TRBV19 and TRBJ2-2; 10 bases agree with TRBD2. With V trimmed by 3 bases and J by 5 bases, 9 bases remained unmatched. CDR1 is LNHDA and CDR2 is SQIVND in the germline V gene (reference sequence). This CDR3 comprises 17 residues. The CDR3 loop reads CASSIVLAGVETGELFF. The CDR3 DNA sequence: TGTGCCAGTAGTATCGTGCTAGCGGGAGTTGAAACCGGGGAGCTGTTTTTT. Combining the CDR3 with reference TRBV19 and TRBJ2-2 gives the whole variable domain DGGITQSPKYLFRKEGQNVTLSCEQNLNHDAMYWYRQDPGQGLRLIYYSQIVNDFQKGDIAEGYSVSREKKESFPLTVTSAQKNPTAFYLCASSIVLAGVETGELFFGEGSRLTVL.

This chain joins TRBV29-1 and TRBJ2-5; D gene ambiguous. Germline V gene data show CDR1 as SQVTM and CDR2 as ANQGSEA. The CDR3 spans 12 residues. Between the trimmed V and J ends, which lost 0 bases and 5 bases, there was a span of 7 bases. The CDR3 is CSVEDNGETQYF. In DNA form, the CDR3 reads TGCAGCGTTGAAGATAACGGGGAGACCCAGTACTTC.

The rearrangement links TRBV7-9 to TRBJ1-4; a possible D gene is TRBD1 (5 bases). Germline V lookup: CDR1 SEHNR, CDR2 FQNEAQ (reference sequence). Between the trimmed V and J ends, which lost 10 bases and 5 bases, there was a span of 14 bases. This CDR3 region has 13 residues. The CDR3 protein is CATPGTSNEKLFF. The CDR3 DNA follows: TGTGCCACCCCCGGGACCTCGAATGAAAAACTGTTTTTT. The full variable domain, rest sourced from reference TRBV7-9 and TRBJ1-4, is DTGVSQNPRHKITKRGQNVTFRCDPISEHNRLYWYRQTLGQGPEFLTYFQNEAQLEKSRLLSDRFSAERPKGSFSTLEIQRTEQGDSAMYLCATPGTSNEKLFFGSGTQLSVL.